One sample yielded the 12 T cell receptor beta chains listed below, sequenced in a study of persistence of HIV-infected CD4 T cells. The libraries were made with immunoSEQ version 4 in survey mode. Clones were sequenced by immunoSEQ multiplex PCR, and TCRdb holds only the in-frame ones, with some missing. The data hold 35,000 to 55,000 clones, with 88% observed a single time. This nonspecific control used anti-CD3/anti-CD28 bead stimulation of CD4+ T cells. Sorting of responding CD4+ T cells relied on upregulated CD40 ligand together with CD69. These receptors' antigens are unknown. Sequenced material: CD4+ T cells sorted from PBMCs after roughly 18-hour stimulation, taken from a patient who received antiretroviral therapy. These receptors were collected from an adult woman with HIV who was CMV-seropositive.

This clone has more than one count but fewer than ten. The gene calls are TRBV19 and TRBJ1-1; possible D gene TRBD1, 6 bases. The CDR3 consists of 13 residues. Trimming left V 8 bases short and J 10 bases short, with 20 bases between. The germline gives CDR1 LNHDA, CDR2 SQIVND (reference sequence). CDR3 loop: CASVRGAASRAFF. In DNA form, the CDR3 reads TGTGCCAGTGTCAGGGGCGCAGCGAGCCGAGCTTTCTTT.

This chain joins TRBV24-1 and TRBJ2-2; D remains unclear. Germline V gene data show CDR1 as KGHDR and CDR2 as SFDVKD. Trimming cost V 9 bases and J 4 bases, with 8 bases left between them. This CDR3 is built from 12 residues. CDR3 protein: CATSRGTGELFF. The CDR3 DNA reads TGTGCCACCTCACGTGGCACCGGGGAGCTGTTTTTT.

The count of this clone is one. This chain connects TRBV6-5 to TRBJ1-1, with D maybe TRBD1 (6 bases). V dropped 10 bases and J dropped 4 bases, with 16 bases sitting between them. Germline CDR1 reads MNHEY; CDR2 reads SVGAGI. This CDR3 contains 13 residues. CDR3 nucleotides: TGTGCCACCGGGGGGCCGTTGAGCACTGAAGCTTTCTTT. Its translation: CATGGPLSTEAFF.

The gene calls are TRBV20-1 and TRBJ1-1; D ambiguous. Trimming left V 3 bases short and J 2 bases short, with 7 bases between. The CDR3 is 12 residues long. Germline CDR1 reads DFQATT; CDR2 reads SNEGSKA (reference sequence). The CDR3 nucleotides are TGCAGTGCTAGTCCAGACAACACTGAAGCTTTCTTT. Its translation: CSASPDNTEAFF.

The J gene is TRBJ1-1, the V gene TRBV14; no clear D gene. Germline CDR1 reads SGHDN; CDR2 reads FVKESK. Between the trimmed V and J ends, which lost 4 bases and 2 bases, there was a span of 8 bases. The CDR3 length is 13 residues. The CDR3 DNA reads TGTGCCAGCAGCCTTAGACAAAACACTGAAGCTTTCTTT. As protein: CASSLRQNTEAFF.

The CDR3 DNA is TGTGCCTGGAGTGTACAGGATGTAGAAGCTTTCTTT. Its translation: CAWSVQDVEAFF. This chain links TRBV30 with TRBJ1-1; TRBD1 might be the D (5 bases). V lost 0 bases and J lost 8, with 10 bases in between. The CDR3 is made up of 12 amino acids. Germline values: CDR1 GTSNPN, CDR2 SVGIG (reference sequence).

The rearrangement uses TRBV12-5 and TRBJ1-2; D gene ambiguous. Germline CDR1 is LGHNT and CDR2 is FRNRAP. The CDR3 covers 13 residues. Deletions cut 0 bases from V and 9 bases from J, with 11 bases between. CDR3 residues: CASGLVSFRSYTF. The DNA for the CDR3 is TGTGCTAGTGGTTTGGTGAGCTTTCGAAGCTACACCTTC.

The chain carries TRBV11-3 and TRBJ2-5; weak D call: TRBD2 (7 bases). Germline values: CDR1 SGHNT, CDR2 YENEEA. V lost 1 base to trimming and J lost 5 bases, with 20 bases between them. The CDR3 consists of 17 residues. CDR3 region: CASSLGPPGGFEETQYF. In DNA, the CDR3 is TGTGCCAGCAGCTTAGGCCCTCCGGGGGGCTTTGAGGAGACCCAGTACTTC.

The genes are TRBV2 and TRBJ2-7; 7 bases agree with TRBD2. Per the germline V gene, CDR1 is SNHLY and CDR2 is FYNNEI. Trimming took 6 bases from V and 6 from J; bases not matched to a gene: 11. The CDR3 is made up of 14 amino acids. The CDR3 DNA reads TGTGCCAGCAGCCTTGTAGGAGGGGAGGGCGAGCAGTACGTC. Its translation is CASSLVGGEGEQYV.

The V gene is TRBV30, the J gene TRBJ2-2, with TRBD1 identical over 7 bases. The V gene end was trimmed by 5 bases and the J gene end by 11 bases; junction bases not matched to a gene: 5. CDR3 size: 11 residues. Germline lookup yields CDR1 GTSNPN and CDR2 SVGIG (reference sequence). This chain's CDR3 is CAWSTGVELFF. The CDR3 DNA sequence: TGTGCCTGGTCCACAGGGGTCGAGCTGTTTTTT.

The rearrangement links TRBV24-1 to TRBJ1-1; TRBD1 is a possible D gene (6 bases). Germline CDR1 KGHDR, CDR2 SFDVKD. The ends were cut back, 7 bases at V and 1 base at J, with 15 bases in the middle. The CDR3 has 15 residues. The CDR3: CATREATGENTEAFF. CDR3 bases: TGTGCCACCAGAGAGGCGACAGGAGAGAACACTGAAGCTTTCTTT.

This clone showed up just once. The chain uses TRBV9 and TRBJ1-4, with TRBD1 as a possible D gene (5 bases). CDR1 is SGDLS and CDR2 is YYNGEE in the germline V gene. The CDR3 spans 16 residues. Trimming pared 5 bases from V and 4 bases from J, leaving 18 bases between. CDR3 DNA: TGTGCCAGCAGTACGGACCAGGGACTAAATAATGAAAAACTGTTTTTT. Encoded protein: CASSTDQGLNNEKLFF.